Described below is a single T cell receptor beta chain sequence and its context. Its specificity is unknown. Unique molecular identifier tags were affixed to discrete cDNA molecules. TCRdb processed the 5' RACE reads anew with MiXCR; each CDR3 protein has one entry. The sample yields some 64,000 distinct CDR3 sequences, 20% to 25% seen once. This specimen belongs to a study of early T cells in non-severe SARS-CoV-2 infection. Across the whole study: Sequencing used unsorted whole-blood bulk RNA, so chains lack pairing.

Trimming took 3 bases from V and 0 from J, leaving 11 bases between them. The CDR3 extends over 14 amino acids. CDR1 and CDR2 (germline): DFQATT, SNEGSKA (reference sequence). Study-level points and caveats: CD4 and private specificities were missed by VDJdb matching, which favored anti-spike CD8 responses.

The V and J genes are TRBV20-1 and TRBJ1-1, with a possible D match to TRBD1 (6 bases). The specimen comprised whole blood, sampled at baseline. This TCR was sampled from an adult who was a healthcare worker with PCR-confirmed SARS-CoV-2 infection or an uninfected control (not recorded which). Written as DNA, the CDR3 is TGCAGTGCTAGTCAAGGACAGCTGAACACTGAAGCTTTCTTT. It translates to CSASQGQLNTEAFF.